Below, 17 T cell receptor beta chains from the same sample are listed, as sequenced in a study of cytotoxic CD8 clonotypes in ibrutinib-treated CLL. The assay was immunoSEQ multiplex PCR, and TCRdb's table has in-frame clones only and misses some. The sample carries roughly 180,000 clones, 70% to 85% recorded once. Sample: PBMCs, taken after 24 months of ibrutinib treatment. These receptors were obtained from a human donor with chronic lymphocytic leukemia.

The chain recombines TRBV9 with TRBJ2-6; D ambiguous. The V end lost 3 bases, the J end lost 15 bases, and 22 bases lay between the germline ends. Germline values: CDR1 SGDLS, CDR2 YYNGEE. The CDR3 covers 15 residues. CDR3 region: CASSAGPTGPSPLTF. CDR3 DNA: TGTGCCAGCAGCGCCGGCCCTACGGGCCCTAGTCCCCTGACTTTC. Complete variable domain (other parts from reference TRBV9 and TRBJ2-6): DSGVTQTPKHLITATGQRVTLRCSPRSGDLSVYWYQQSLDQGLQFLIQYYNGEERAKGNILERFSAQQFPDLHSELNLSSLELGDSALYFCASSAGPTGPSPLTFGAGSRLTVL.

The V and J genes are TRBV2 and TRBJ2-5; D uncertain. The CDR3 is 12 residues long. Germline assignment: CDR1 SNHLY and CDR2 FYNNEI. V was pared by 8 bases and J by 0 bases, with 7 bases between. The CDR3 bases are TGTGCCAGCGGTGGTTACCAAGAGACCCAGTACTTC. Translating it yields CASGGYQETQYF.

The V and J genes are TRBV18 and TRBJ2-1; D gene ambiguous. The germline V gene encodes CDR1 KGHSH and CDR2 LQKENI. This CDR3 contains 16 residues. V dropped 1 base and J dropped 5 bases, with 15 bases sitting between them. The CDR3 DNA is TGTGCCAGCTCACCACTAGTTGCTGGTGGGCACAATGAGCAGTTCTTC. This sequence encodes CASSPLVAGGHNEQFF.

The J gene is TRBJ2-2, the V gene TRBV19; maybe TRBD2 (5 bases). V shed 6 bases and J shed 3 bases, with 11 bases lying between them. Germline V CDR1 and CDR2: LNHDA, SQIVND (reference sequence). The CDR3 is made up of 14 amino acids. The DNA for the CDR3 is TGTGCCAGTAGCTGGTCGGGATACACCGGGGAGCTGTTTTTT. The encoded protein is CASSWSGYTGELFF.

In its sample, this clone was seen a few times. This chain connects TRBV14 to TRBJ2-3, with a weak D call TRBD2 (6 bases). Trimming removed 2 bases from V and 9 bases from J, with 12 bases in between. Germline lookup yields CDR1 SGHDN and CDR2 FVKESK. The CDR3 is made up of 13 amino acids. CDR3 sequence reads: CASSQITRETQYF. The DNA for the CDR3 is TGTGCCAGCAGCCAAATTACCCGGGAGACGCAGTATTTT.

With respect to this clone: The same CDR3 is also encoded by other DNA sequences in this sample. The chain employs TRBV28 and TRBJ2-7; perhaps TRBD2 as D (5 bases). Germline values: CDR1 MDHEN, CDR2 SYDVKM. V was trimmed by 6 bases and J by 4 bases, leaving 13 bases between them. This CDR3 spans 13 amino acids. CDR3 in DNA: TGTGCCAGCAGGTTAGAGGGCGGGTACGAGCAGTACTTC. It translates to CASRLEGGYEQYF.

This chain links TRBV11-1 with TRBJ2-7; tentatively, D is TRBD2 (6 bases). The CDR3 sequence is 16 residues long. V lost 2 bases and J 2 bases, leaving 16 bases between the germline ends. The germline V gene encodes CDR1 SGHAT and CDR2 FQDESV (reference sequence). The CDR3 loop is CASSLRSGGGPYEQYF. The CDR3 bases are TGTGCCAGCAGCTTAAGATCCGGGGGTGGCCCCTACGAGCAGTACTTC.

This sequence joins TRBV2 and TRBJ2-5; TRBD1 might be the D (6 bases). V lost 6 bases and J lost 2, with 16 bases in between. This CDR3 is 15 amino acids long. From germline, CDR1 is SNHLY and CDR2 FYNNEI. The CDR3 protein is CASSLDSPDQETQYF. The DNA of the CDR3 is TGTGCCAGCAGCCTGGACAGTCCTGATCAAGAGACCCAGTACTTC.

The chain links TRBV19 to TRBJ1-4; 7 bases line up with TRBD1. CDR1 LNHDA and CDR2 SQIVND come from the germline V gene (reference sequence). Trimming removed 5 bases from V and 6 bases from J; junction bases left unmatched: 9. This CDR3 has 15 amino acids. The CDR3 protein is CASSGSGTVDEKLFF. In DNA, the CDR3 is TGTGCCAGTAGTGGCTCCGGGACAGTAGATGAAAAACTGTTTTTT.

V and J are TRBV2 and TRBJ1-5; D unresolved. Trimming took off 7 bases at V and 2 bases at J, with 9 bases between the two ends. CDR1 is SNHLY, CDR2 FYNNEI, per germline. The CDR3 sequence is 13 residues long. CDR3 nucleotides: TGTGCCAGCATAAAGGAGGGCAATCAGCCCCAGCATTTT. Protein sequence: CASIKEGNQPQHF.

V and J are TRBV10-3 and TRBJ1-2; unclear D gene. This CDR3 region has 10 residues. V was trimmed by 8 bases and J by 5 bases, leaving 6 bases between them. Germline CDR1 reads ENHRY; CDR2 reads SYGVKD. The CDR3 DNA reads as TGTGCCATCCCTCTTTATGGCTACACCTTC. It specifies CAIPLYGYTF.

The rearrangement uses TRBV5-8 and TRBJ1-4; 7 bases agree with TRBD1. Per germline, CDR1 SGHTS and CDR2 YDEGEE. This CDR3 has 16 amino acids. V was clipped by 0 bases and J by 1 base; unmatched bases: 3. The CDR3, as DNA: TGTGCCAGCAGCTTGGGGGACAGATTAACTAATGAAAAACTGTTTTTT. Protein product: CASSLGDRLTNEKLFF. Full variable domain (remainder filled in from reference TRBV5-8 and TRBJ1-4): EAGVTQSPTHLIKTRGQQATLRCSPISGHTSVYWYQQALGLGLQFLLWYDEGEERNRGNFPPRFSGRQFPNYSSELNVNALELEDSALYLCASSLGDRLTNEKLFFGSGTQLSVL.

The chain employs TRBV5-1 and TRBJ2-5; TRBD1 matches at 7 bases. CDR3 length: 13 amino acids. CDR1 SGHRS and CDR2 YFSETQ come from the germline V gene. V gave up 4 bases and J gave up 4 bases; unmatched junction bases: 4. CDR3 sequence: CASSDRVGETQYF. The CDR3 DNA is TGCGCCAGCAGCGACAGGGTCGGAGAGACCCAGTACTTC.

The J gene is TRBJ1-4, the V gene TRBV5-4; 7 positions agree with TRBD1. The CDR3 is made up of 15 amino acids. The germline V gene encodes CDR1 SGHNT and CDR2 YYREEE (reference sequence). Trimming took 4 bases from V and 2 from J; bases not matched to a gene: 5. As DNA, the CDR3 is TGTGCCAGCAGCACCCGGACAGGCACTAATGAAAAACTGTTTTTT. Its translation: CASSTRTGTNEKLFF.

The DNA of the CDR3 is TGTGCCAGTGGGACTAGCGGCAACGAGCAGTACTTC. This codes for CASGTSGNEQYF. The chain employs TRBV19 and TRBJ2-7; TRBD2 matches at 11 bases. The germline V gene encodes CDR1 LNHDA and CDR2 SQIVND (reference sequence). Trimming cost V 8 bases and J 5 bases; bases outside gene matches: 2. The CDR3 is 12 residues long.

The rearrangement uses TRBV7-6 and TRBJ2-7; possible D gene TRBD1, 6 bases. Germline values: CDR1 SGHVS, CDR2 FNYEAQ. V was cut by 5 bases and J by 2 bases, with 19 bases left in between. There are 16 residues in the CDR3. Written as DNA, the CDR3 is TGTGCCAGCAGCAACCCATTCCGGGACAAACCCTACGAGCAGTACTTC. Its translation: CASSNPFRDKPYEQYF.

Judged by abundance, this clone is large. The rearrangement uses TRBV6-5 and TRBJ2-7; 8 bases map to TRBD1. The junction had 11 bases not matched to a gene; V was cut back by 6 bases and J by 4 bases. The CDR3 has 15 amino acids. CDR1 is MNHEY, CDR2 SVGAGI, per germline. The CDR3 here is CASSPGQGPQYEQYF. CDR3 nucleotide sequence: TGTGCCAGCAGCCCTGGACAGGGACCTCAATACGAGCAGTACTTC.